The present T cell receptor (beta chain) was sequenced within a study of T cell responses to AZD1222 COVID-19 vaccine. Study-wide context: Second-dose recipients at about 4 or about 12 weeks were treated as one pooled group.

Germline V gives CDR1 SGDLS, CDR2 YYNGEE. This CDR3 region has 13 residues. V dropped 2 bases and J dropped 3 bases, with 8 bases sitting between them. The repertoire was sequenced with immunoSEQ multiplex PCR; TCRdb's copy has only in-frame clones and lacks some. The sample has about 160,000 clones, about nine tenths seen once. The chain employs TRBV9 and TRBJ1-1; D possibly corresponds to TRBD1 (5 bases). The starting material was peripheral blood, obtained on day 0 of AZD1222 vaccination. This clonotype was sampled from an adult in good health. CDR3 nucleotide sequence: TGTGCCAGCAGCGTTGACAGATACACTGAAGCTTTCTTT. This translates into CASSVDRYTEAFF.